These 22 T cell receptor beta chains originate from one sample sequenced in a study of blood T cell repertoires in COVID-19. The data were produced by immunoSEQ multiplex PCR, yet TCRdb's version contains in-frame clones alone and is incomplete. The sample shows almost 250,000 clones, roughly 89% of them seen only once. The sequenced sample was PBMCs or T cells enriched from blood (not recorded which). All receptors derive from a woman aged 25 to 39 who had recovered from COVID-19.

This clone was seen only once. The chain couples TRBV3-1 (or the pseudogene TRBV3-2) to TRBJ2-5; D may be TRBD2 (6 bases). This CDR3 is 17 amino acids long. V lost 4 bases and J lost 2, with 20 bases in between. CDR1 and CDR2 (germline): LGHDT, YNNKEL (reference sequence). CDR3: CASSLPVGSSVQETQYF. In DNA, the CDR3 is TGTGCCAGCAGCCTTCCAGTAGGCTCTAGCGTTCAAGAGACCCAGTACTTC.

The V call is TRBV12-3 or TRBV12-4, the J call TRBJ1-5; D call uncertain. V gave up 3 bases and J gave up 4 bases, with 7 bases separating them. This CDR3 region has 13 residues. This CDR3 is CASSFSGNQPQHF. The CDR3 nucleotides are TGTGCCAGCAGTTTTTCGGGGAATCAGCCCCAGCATTTT.

In nucleotides, the CDR3 is TGTGCCAGCAGTTACTCGCGGGGAGTCGGGTATGGCTACACCTTC. It is translated as CASSYSRGVGYGYTF. The chain links TRBV6-5 to TRBJ1-2, with D uncertain. The CDR3 spans 15 residues. Trimming pared 0 bases from V and 5 bases from J, leaving 13 bases between. The germline CDR1 and CDR2 sequences are MNHEY and SVGAGI.

This sequence joins TRBV30 and TRBJ1-3, with TRBD1 matching over 7 bases. The junction had 3 bases not matched to a gene; V was cut back by 3 bases and J by 1 base. Germline V CDR1 and CDR2: GTSNPN, SVGIG (reference sequence). This CDR3 spans 14 amino acids. Here the CDR3 DNA reads TGTGCCTGGAGCTCAGGGGGTTCTGGAAACACCATATATTTT. Translation: CAWSSGGSGNTIYF.

V usage is TRBV28 and J usage is TRBJ1-4, with D maybe TRBD1 (6 bases). Germline V gives CDR1 MDHEN, CDR2 SYDVKM. The CDR3 is made up of 14 amino acids. Deletions cut 6 bases from V and 11 bases from J, with 19 bases between. The CDR3 sequence is CASRETGLRWKLFF. As DNA, the CDR3 is TGTGCCAGCAGGGAAACAGGGCTGCGCTGGAAACTGTTTTTT.

The rearrangement links TRBV28 to TRBJ1-2; TRBD1 matches at 8 bases. J gave up 5 bases and V 1 base, and 3 bases lay outside the gene matches. The CDR3 runs to 14 residues. Germline V gene sequence: CDR1 MDHEN, CDR2 SYDVKM. CDR3 nucleotides: TGTGCCAGCAGTTTATCGGACAGGGTTTATGGCTACACCTTC. Protein: CASSLSDRVYGYTF.

The J gene is TRBJ2-1, the V gene TRBV7-9; possibly TRBD2 for D (5 bases). The CDR3 contains 15 residues. Trimming cost V 1 base and J 5 bases, with 12 bases left between them. Per germline, CDR1 SEHNR and CDR2 FQNEAQ (reference sequence). This CDR3 is CASSLDTGNHNEQFF. The CDR3 DNA follows: TGTGCCAGCAGCTTAGACACGGGAAATCACAATGAGCAGTTCTTC. The complete variable domain, with remaining parts taken from reference TRBV7-9 and TRBJ2-1, reads DTGVSQNPRHKITKRGQNVTFRCDPISEHNRLYWYRQTLGQGPEFLTYFQNEAQLEKSRLLSDRFSAERPKGSFSTLEIQRTEQGDSAMYLCASSLDTGNHNEQFFGPGTRLTVL.

The chain recombines TRBV5-1 with TRBJ1-3, with a tentative D call TRBD1 (5 bases). Trimming cost V 2 bases and J 0 bases, with 12 bases left between them. Germline V CDR1 and CDR2: SGHRS, YFSETQ. The CDR3 is made up of 16 amino acids. The CDR3 sequence: CASSLGTPVSGNTIYF. CDR3 coding DNA: TGCGCCAGCAGCTTAGGGACTCCAGTCTCTGGAAACACCATATATTTT.

The CDR3 is CASSETFVSEVGYGYTF. CDR3 DNA: TGTGCCAGCAGCGAAACATTTGTCAGTGAAGTTGGCTATGGCTACACCTTC. This chain joins TRBV7-8 and TRBJ1-2; the D is unclear. CDR3 size: 17 residues. Trimming took 5 bases from V and 4 from J, leaving 23 bases between them. Germline V gives CDR1 SGHVS, CDR2 FQNEAQ.

The chain is built from TRBV4-2 and TRBJ1-2; TRBD1 agrees at 11 bases. The V gene's germline CDR1 is LGHNA and CDR2 YNFKEQ. J gave up 6 bases and V 3 bases, and 0 bases lay outside the gene matches. This CDR3 is 13 amino acids long. In nucleotides, the CDR3 is TGTGCCAGCAGCCAGGGACAGGGGGATGGCTACACCTTC. Residues: CASSQGQGDGYTF.

The chain uses TRBV18 and TRBJ2-3, with TRBD2 matching 7 bases. Germline loops: CDR1 KGHSH, CDR2 LQKENI. After removal of 8 bases from V and 3 bases from J, the junction contained 8 bases not matched to a gene. The CDR3 contains 14 residues. The CDR3 is CASTERDWTDTQYF. In DNA, the CDR3 is TGTGCCAGCACTGAGCGGGATTGGACAGATACGCAGTATTTT.

This rearrangement joins TRBV7-2 to TRBJ2-3, with D maybe TRBD1 (5 bases). From germline, CDR1 is SGHTA and CDR2 FQGNSA. The CDR3 consists of 17 residues. V dropped 1 base and J dropped 4 bases, with 18 bases sitting between them. DNA for the CDR3: TGTGCCAGCAGCTTAGACCCCAGGGAATTCGGTTCAGATACGCAGTATTTT. Protein sequence: CASSLDPREFGSDTQYF.

This chain connects TRBV19 to TRBJ1-5, with D maybe TRBD1 (6 bases). The CDR3 length is 15 residues. Trimming pared 6 bases from V and 0 bases from J, leaving 12 bases between. Germline V gene sequence: CDR1 LNHDA, CDR2 SQIVND (reference sequence). The CDR3 DNA follows: TGTGCCAGTAGCGGGACAACGGATAGCAATCAGCCCCAGCATTTT. It codes for CASSGTTDSNQPQHF.

V usage is TRBV6-2 or TRBV6-3 and J usage is TRBJ2-1; unclear D gene. V was clipped by 4 bases and J by 0 bases, with 13 bases between them. Looked up from germline, CDR1 is MNHEY and CDR2 is SVGEGT. This CDR3 comprises 16 residues. CDR3 in amino acids: CASSWHSIRSYNEQFF. Written as DNA, the CDR3 is TGTGCCAGCAGTTGGCACAGTATTCGCTCCTACAATGAGCAGTTCTTC.

The V and J genes are TRBV27 and TRBJ1-1, with TRBD1 matching over 8 bases. This CDR3 contains 13 residues. Trimming cost V 1 base and J 11 bases; bases outside gene matches: 6. Germline loops: CDR1 MNHEY, CDR2 SMNVEV (reference sequence). The CDR3 is CASSLYGDRTAFF. In DNA form, the CDR3 reads TGTGCCAGCAGTTTATATGGGGACAGGACGGCTTTCTTT.

In DNA form, the CDR3 reads TGTGCCAGCTTGGGACAGAAGGATTCACCCCTCCACTTT. The encoded protein is CASLGQKDSPLHF. This chain links TRBV28 with TRBJ1-6; 7 bases agree with TRBD1. There are 13 residues in the CDR3. With 8 bases clipped from V and 8 bases from J, the junction kept 6 bases outside the gene matches. CDR1 is MDHEN and CDR2 is SYDVKM in the germline V gene.

This rearrangement joins TRBV27 to TRBJ2-1; 9 bases fit TRBD2. V was clipped by 2 bases and J by 5 bases; unmatched bases: 10. Germline V CDR1 and CDR2: MNHEY, SMNVEV (reference sequence). CDR3 length: 17 amino acids. The CDR3 here is CASSLKWGLARDNEQFF. For the CDR3, the DNA is TGTGCCAGCAGTTTAAAGTGGGGACTAGCTCGAGACAATGAGCAGTTCTTC.

The chain uses TRBV4-1 and TRBJ1-2; 8 bases fit TRBD1. Germline values: CDR1 MGHRA, CDR2 YSYEKL. The CDR3 loop spans 18 amino acids. V was pared by 0 bases and J by 4 bases, with 13 bases of the junction left unmatched. CDR3 amino acids: CASSQDPVGQGRSYGYTF. DNA of the CDR3: TGCGCCAGCAGCCAAGATCCCGTCGGACAGGGCCGCAGCTATGGCTACACCTTC.

The chain employs TRBV5-1 and TRBJ2-7, with 8 bases that match TRBD1. The CDR3 loop spans 15 amino acids. V lost 4 bases and J lost 4; bases outside the gene matches: 10. The germline CDR1 and CDR2 sequences are SGHRS and YFSETQ. The CDR3 nucleotides are TGCGCCAGCAGCGTCTCCGGGACAGGCACTTACGAGCAGTACTTC. Protein product: CASSVSGTGTYEQYF.

The CDR3 protein is CASSQESDRRFRNEKLFF. The CDR3, as DNA: TGTGCCAGCAGCCAAGAATCCGACAGGCGGTTTAGAAATGAAAAACTGTTTTTT. This sequence joins TRBV4-2 and TRBJ1-4; a weak D match, TRBD1 (6 bases). The CDR3 spans 18 residues. V was trimmed by 0 bases and J by 5 bases, leaving 19 bases between them. In germline, CDR1 is LGHNA, CDR2 YNFKEQ.

The rearrangement joins TRBV6-5 to TRBJ1-2, with D possibly matching TRBD1 (5 bases). Germline V gene lookup returns CDR1 MNHEY and CDR2 SVGAGI. Trimming pared 7 bases from V and 0 bases from J, leaving 12 bases between. There are 14 residues in the CDR3. The DNA for the CDR3 is TGTGCCAGCATTCAGCGGGGCGCTAACTATGGCTACACCTTC. Amino acids: CASIQRGANYGYTF.

The chain couples TRBV6-2 or TRBV6-3 to TRBJ2-3; D is unclear. Germline-derived CDR1 and CDR2 are MNHEY and SVGEGT. This CDR3 contains 15 residues. Trimming removed 0 bases at V and 5 bases at J, with 12 bases between. CDR3 protein: CASSYSQPGRDTQYF. DNA of the CDR3: TGTGCCAGCAGTTACTCCCAACCCGGTAGAGATACGCAGTATTTT.